This T cell receptor beta chain was observed in a study of PD-L1 blockade in urothelial cancer. In the study overall: Patients, treated from 2014 onward, received atezolizumab 1,200 mg intravenously every 3 weeks. Males with urothelial cancer arising in the bladder constituted about 85% of the roughly 30 patients.

TCRdb's table, derived via immunoSEQ multiplex PCR, lists solely in-frame clones and lacks some. The data hold tens of thousands of clones, with 79% observed a single time. The CDR3 loop spans 13 amino acids. Trimming stripped 10 bases from V and 0 bases from J, with 12 bases between. CDR1 is ENHRY and CDR2 is SYGVKD in the germline V gene. In this sample, this clone turned up a few times. Indicated time point: pretreatment peripheral blood. The specimen was PBMCs, collected around atezolizumab (anti-PD-L1) treatment. This receptor was obtained from a man between 65 and 79 years old with urothelial cancer. The chain employs TRBV10-3 and TRBJ1-1, with TRBD1 as a possible D gene (6 bases). This CDR3 reads CATQGLMNTEAFF. The CDR3 DNA sequence: TGTGCCACCCAGGGGTTGATGAACACTGAAGCTTTCTTT.